The 20 T cell receptor beta chains in this list originate from one sample, sequenced in a study of graft-versus-host responses after intestinal transplantation (TCRdb year 2021). For these TCRs, the target antigens are not known. The sample's time point, from its label and the paper: cells obtained before transplantation from donor or recipient. Libraries were made using the immunoSEQ multiplex PCR assay. In its TCRdb copy, this immuneACCESS table keeps in-frame sequences only and misses some clones. Where compared with another copy, unresolved V genes explain less than half of these, and the others have no known cause. In all, the sample holds about 90,000 clones, and 92% of those were seen once. The ten largest clones capture less than 0.4% of the sample. This specimen was unstimulated CD4+ T cells sorted from spleen or lymph node cells, taken before intestinal transplant. These receptors came from a human donor who received an intestinal transplant.

The count of this clone is one. The chain combines TRBV4-2 with TRBJ1-5; 8 nucleotides match TRBD1. CDR3 length: 13 residues. V was pared by 6 bases and J by 5 bases, with 3 bases of the junction left unmatched. Germline V CDR1 and CDR2: LGHNA, YNFKEQ. CDR3 nucleotide sequence: TGTGCCAGCAGGGGGACAGGCCATCAGCCCCAGCATTTT. The encoded protein is CASRGTGHQPQHF.

Here the CDR3 reads CAWSATGGGEQFF. CDR3 DNA sequence: TGTGCCTGGAGTGCAACAGGGGGCGGTGAGCAGTTCTTC. The chain recombines TRBV30 with TRBJ2-1, with TRBD1 identical over 9 bases. CDR3 size: 13 residues. The germline V gene has CDR1 GTSNPN and CDR2 SVGIG (reference sequence). The J segment lost 9 bases and the V segment lost 1 base, leaving 4 bases of the junction unmatched.

This rearrangement joins TRBV5-1 to TRBJ2-2; D is uncertain. Germline V gene sequence: CDR1 SGHRS, CDR2 YFSETQ. This CDR3 is built from 13 residues. Trimming pared 4 bases from V and 1 base from J, leaving 5 bases between. The CDR3 DNA is TGCGCCAGCAGCCCACAGAACACCGGGGAGCTGTTTTTT. This codes for CASSPQNTGELFF.

The chain employs TRBV14 and TRBJ2-3; D uncertain. V was clipped by 3 bases and J by 3 bases, with 13 bases between them. Germline V gene lookup returns CDR1 SGHDN and CDR2 FVKESK. The CDR3 loop spans 15 amino acids. The CDR3: CASSQSLAGTDTQYF. The CDR3 DNA reads TGTGCCAGCAGCCAGAGCCTGGCTGGGACAGATACGCAGTATTTT.

The J gene is TRBJ2-1, the V gene TRBV6-5; 9 nucleotides align to TRBD2. The CDR3 is 15 amino acids. Trimming cost V 6 bases and J 5 bases; bases outside gene matches: 8. Germline V gene data show CDR1 as MNHEY and CDR2 as SVGAGI. CDR3 region: CASSRLAGRNNEQFF. In DNA form, the CDR3 reads TGTGCCAGCAGCAGGCTAGCGGGAAGAAACAATGAGCAGTTCTTC.

The chain uses TRBV10-3 and TRBJ2-1; D is ambiguous. Germline values: CDR1 ENHRY, CDR2 SYGVKD. This CDR3 is 12 amino acids long. Trimming cost V 2 bases and J 8 bases, with 7 bases left between them. CDR3 sequence reads: CAISERGYEQFF. CDR3 coding DNA: TGTGCCATCAGTGAGAGAGGTTATGAGCAGTTCTTC.

J is TRBJ1-2 and V is TRBV19, with 7 bases aligning to TRBD1. The CDR3 length is 15 residues. Germline V gives CDR1 LNHDA, CDR2 SQIVND (reference sequence). The trim removed 7 bases at V and 4 bases at J, leaving 12 bases unmatched. The CDR3 bases are TGTGCCAGTACCCTAAGGGACAGCAAACTCTATGGCTACACCTTC. It translates to CASTLRDSKLYGYTF.

The chain recombines TRBV7-2 with TRBJ2-5; D is undetermined. This CDR3 is 14 amino acids long. The V gene lost 0 bases and the J gene lost 4 bases, with 9 bases spanning the gap. Germline loops: CDR1 SGHTA, CDR2 FQGNSA. The CDR3 sequence: CASSLAPLRETQYF. CDR3 coding DNA: TGTGCCAGCAGCTTAGCGCCCCTTAGAGAGACCCAGTACTTC.

This chain links TRBV29-1 with TRBJ1-4; TRBD1 might be the D (5 bases). V dropped 1 base and J dropped 8 bases, with 11 bases sitting between them. Germline assignment: CDR1 SQVTM and CDR2 ANQGSEA. The CDR3 consists of 13 residues. DNA of the CDR3: TGCAGCGTTGAAGCCAGAGGGGAGGAAAAACTGTTTTTT. As protein: CSVEARGEEKLFF.

This clone came up a few times. The chain uses TRBV5-4 and TRBJ2-7; D not resolved. The CDR3 is 12 residues long. The V end lost 0 bases, the J end lost 3 bases, and 4 bases lay between the germline ends. Per germline, CDR1 SGHNT and CDR2 YYREEE (reference sequence). The DNA of the CDR3 is TGTGCCAGCAGCTTGGCGTTCTACGAGCAGTACTTC. It is translated as CASSLAFYEQYF. The whole variable domain, filled in from reference TRBV5-4 and TRBJ2-7, reads ETGVTQSPTHLIKTRGQQVTLRCSSQSGHNTVSWYQQALGQGPQFIFQYYREEENGRGNFPPRFSGLQFPNYSSELNVNALELDDSALYLCASSLAFYEQYFGPGTRLTVT.

This sequence joins TRBV4-1 and TRBJ2-3; D gene ambiguous. Germline CDR1 is MGHRA and CDR2 is YSYEKL. The V end lost 0 bases, the J end lost 3 bases, and 16 bases lay between the germline ends. The CDR3 loop spans 17 amino acids. CDR3 DNA: TGCGCCAGCAGCCAAGATCGAGCAGTGGGGTTTACAGATACGCAGTATTTT. It translates to CASSQDRAVGFTDTQYF.

This clone has a single count. The chain employs TRBV30 and TRBJ2-7; TRBD2 is a possible D gene (5 bases). V was cut by 2 bases and J by 2 bases, with 10 bases left in between. The CDR3 loop spans 13 amino acids. Germline-derived CDR1 and CDR2 are GTSNPN and SVGIG (reference sequence). The CDR3 DNA reads TGTGCCTGGAGTCGGGGTCGGCCCTACGAGCAGTACTTC. Translated: CAWSRGRPYEQYF.

The J gene is TRBJ2-3, the V gene TRBV9; tentative D call: TRBD2 (5 bases). There are 14 residues in the CDR3. Germline CDR1 reads SGDLS; CDR2 reads YYNGEE. V shed 3 bases and J shed 9 bases, with 17 bases lying between them. The CDR3 loop is CASSARTGLGTQYF. The CDR3 nucleotides read TGTGCCAGCAGCGCCCGGACTGGGTTGGGGACGCAGTATTTT.

The chain combines TRBV5-6 with TRBJ2-1; D is possibly TRBD1 (5 bases). The germline V and J ends were trimmed by 1 base and 5 bases, with 10 bases remaining between them. The CDR3 length is 14 residues. Germline CDR1 SGHDT, CDR2 YYEEEE. The CDR3 sequence is CASSLLAGHNEQFF. The CDR3 bases are TGTGCCAGCAGCTTGTTGGCAGGGCACAATGAGCAGTTCTTC.

J is TRBJ2-1 and V is TRBV28; D gene unclear. Germline V lookup: CDR1 MDHEN, CDR2 SYDVKM. This CDR3 spans 14 amino acids. Trimming took 2 bases from V and 6 from J, leaving 11 bases between them. DNA of the CDR3: TGTGCCAGCAGTTTACGACTTAGTGTCAATGAGCAGTTCTTC. This sequence encodes CASSLRLSVNEQFF.

The J gene is TRBJ1-3, the V gene TRBV27; 11 bases are shared with TRBD1. Germline CDR1 MNHEY, CDR2 SMNVEV (reference sequence). The CDR3 is 17 residues long. With V trimmed by 2 bases and J by 4 bases, 7 bases remained unmatched. The CDR3 DNA is TGTGCCAGCAGTTTAAGGGGGACAGGGGGGGACGGAAACACCATATATTTT. It translates to CASSLRGTGGDGNTIYF.

The chain links TRBV18 to TRBJ2-1; tentatively, D is TRBD1 (5 bases). V was trimmed by 3 bases and J by 8 bases, leaving 17 bases between them. Germline CDR1 KGHSH, CDR2 LQKENI. The CDR3 has 15 residues. The CDR3: CASSPTSDSLDEQFF. DNA of the CDR3: TGTGCCAGCTCACCGACATCCGACAGTCTGGATGAGCAGTTCTTC. The whole variable domain, remainder taken from reference TRBV18 and TRBJ2-1, is NAGVMQNPRHLVRRRGQEARLRCSPMKGHSHVYWYRQLPEEGLKFMVYLQKENIIDESGMPKERFSAEFPKEGPSILRIQQVVRGDSAAYFCASSPTSDSLDEQFFGPGTRLTVL.

Comments on this clone: The sample holds other DNA sequences that translate to the same CDR3. The CDR3 coding sequence is TGTGCCAGCAGCCAAATTCCGGCGGGACTAGCGGGTACCCAGTACTTC. This gives the protein CASSQIPAGLAGTQYF. V is TRBV14 and J is TRBJ2-5, with TRBD2 matching over 12 bases. This CDR3 region has 16 residues. Germline CDR1 and CDR2: SGHDN and FVKESK. The V and J ends lost 2 bases and 8 bases, in that order; junction bases with no gene match: 9.

The count of this clone is one. This chain joins TRBV6-1 and TRBJ2-1; TRBD2 aligns across 9 bases. Trimming took 7 bases from V and 2 from J; bases not matched to a gene: 6. Germline V gene data show CDR1 as MNHNS and CDR2 as SASEGT. The CDR3 length is 15 residues. The DNA of the CDR3 is TGTGCCAGCATGAGGGCGGGAGGGCCCTACAATGAGCAGTTCTTC. Translated, it gives CASMRAGGPYNEQFF.

The V and J genes are TRBV10-3 and TRBJ2-3, with 8 bases lining up with TRBD1. V shed 6 bases and J 3 bases; nucleotides not matched to a gene: 2. The CDR3 sequence is 13 residues long. Per the germline V gene, CDR1 is ENHRY and CDR2 is SYGVKD. CDR3 sequence reads: CAIRGQETDTQYF. The CDR3 DNA reads as TGTGCCATCAGGGGACAGGAGACAGATACGCAGTATTTT.